Listed below are T cell receptor beta chains from one sample, sequenced in a study of T cells expressing NK-cell markers. TCRdb reprocessed the 5' RACE reads, keeping one entry per CDR3 protein, no DNA. Reported are 500,000 or so distinct CDR3 sequences; the ten largest clones contain roughly 3.6%. Specimen: blood T cells: a sorted CD56 or NKG2C T cell subset, CD4+ or CD8+ T cells, or bulk PBMC T cells (not recorded which). Receptors were obtained from a man in his late teens or twenties in good health. Each CDR3 is given with its conserved first and last residue. Each record gives: J gene, V gene, CDR3 protein.

TRBJ2-1	TRBV24-1	CATSEGRQGKWDNEQFF
TRBJ2-1	TRBV28	CASSPRFPEQFF
TRBJ2-1	TRBV27	CASSKSGGAFGNEQFF
TRBJ1-2	TRBV7-2	CASSPPVAGYTF
TRBJ2-1	TRBV7-9	CASSHRAGSYNEQFF
TRBJ2-1	TRBV20-1	CSATSGTSRHEQFF
TRBJ2-7	TRBV4-2	CASSQASPAGKQYF
TRBJ2-3	TRBV2	CASGTTTDTQYF
TRBJ2-7	TRBV7-2	CASSGRQGFDYEQYF
TRBJ2-5	TRBV5-1	CASSLVVAGGRETQYF